This T cell receptor (beta chain) emerged from a study of vaccination and CD4 T cells after COVID-19. Study as a whole: Post-COVID draws followed diagnosis by a median 101 days (range 35 to 161).

As for treatment: roughly ten-day PBMC culture with coronavirus spike peptide pools or control peptides (ViraFEST assay). Cultured CD4+ T cell DNA underwent sequencing with the Oncomine TCR Beta short-read assay. TCRdb used MiXCR to reprocess the PCR reads, holding one entry per CDR3 protein. Here the sample spans roughly 15,000 distinct CDR3 sequences, approximately 40% being singletons. The germline CDR1 and CDR2 sequences are KGHSH and LQKENI. V lost 3 bases to trimming and J lost 10 bases, with 18 bases between them. This CDR3 contains 14 residues. About this clonotype itself: The antigen remains undetermined.

The chain links TRBV18 to TRBJ1-1; the D gene is possibly TRBD1 (5 bases). Material: CD4+ T cells from blood, cultured in vitro. This receptor was identified in a human donor who had recovered from COVID-19. CDR3 sequence: CASSPLGEQGRAFF. The CDR3 coding sequence is TGTGCCAGCTCACCGTTAGGTGAGCAGGGTAGAGCTTTCTTT.